This TCR beta chain derives from a study of cytomegalovirus exposure and HLA in healthy donors. Study summary: The approximately 120 validation repertoires used the same platform as the approximately 670 first-cohort repertoires, a later analysis reported.

Clones were sequenced by immunoSEQ multiplex PCR, and TCRdb holds only the in-frame ones, with some missing. The table lists more than 120,000 clones, 80% to 90% of them singletons. The CDR3 runs to 14 residues. In germline, CDR1 is SGHTS, CDR2 YDEGEE. Trimming removed 5 bases from V and 6 bases from J; junction bases left unmatched: 8. Regarding this clone: Its antigen remains unidentified.

General observations from the study: A few CMV-associated chains proved CMV antigen-specific in vitro. Rare sequences made up most TCRs, while some public TCRs were found in many donors. The authors listed 164 TCR beta chains as cytomegalovirus-associated.

This clonotype originated in a man between 18 and 35 years old in good health and CMV-seropositive. The chain combines TRBV5-8 with TRBJ1-5, with 7 nucleotides matching TRBD1. Sequenced sample: PBMCs. The CDR3 sequence: CASRPGQLGQPQHF. DNA of the CDR3: TGTGCCAGCAGGCCGGGACAGCTTGGTCAGCCCCAGCATTTT.